This entry lists 12 T cell receptor beta chains sequenced from one sample in a study of PD-1 blockade in classical Hodgkin lymphoma. TCRdb's table, derived via immunoSEQ multiplex PCR, lists solely in-frame clones and lacks some. The table lists about 25,000 clones, around 81% of them singletons. Autologous stem cell transplantation was followed by relapse in every patient, and brentuximab vedotin exposure varied. The input for sequencing was peripheral blood mononuclear cells (PBMCs), taken before the second cycle of nivolumab. The receptors were gathered from a human donor with classical Hodgkin lymphoma.

The chain recombines TRBV11-3 with TRBJ1-2; D gene ambiguous. The CDR3 spans 13 residues. The germline CDR1 and CDR2 sequences are SGHNT and YENEEA. Trimming took off 5 bases at V and 5 bases at J, with 12 bases between the two ends. For the CDR3, the DNA is TGTGCCAGCAGCGACCGAGGGCTGTATGGCTACACCTTC. This gives the protein CASSDRGLYGYTF.

V gene TRBV5-1 combines with J gene TRBJ2-5, with D tentatively TRBD1 (6 bases). The closer fit of TRBJ2-7 to the DNA end suggests the J call may be wrong. CDR3 length: 15 amino acids. Germline V gene lookup returns CDR1 SGHRS and CDR2 YFSETQ. The CDR3 DNA sequence: TGCGCCAGCAGCTTGCCCCTGGACAGCACCTACGAGCAGTACTTC. This sequence encodes CASSLPLDSTYEQYF.

The chain couples TRBV6-1 to TRBJ1-1, with D unresolved. Germline CDR1 MNHNS, CDR2 SASEGT. This CDR3 region has 14 residues. Trimming removed 3 bases from V and 4 bases from J, with 12 bases in between. CDR3 in DNA: TGTGCCAGCAGTGACGGGTGGGCGGGCACTGAAGCTTTCTTT. Amino acid sequence: CASSDGWAGTEAFF.

V is TRBV10-3 and J is TRBJ2-7; no definite D call. The CDR3 covers 11 residues. Germline V gene sequence: CDR1 ENHRY, CDR2 SYGVKD. The ends were cut back, 2 bases at V and 12 bases at J, with 11 bases in the middle. CDR3 bases: TGTGCCATCAGTGAGGGGTCGGTACTGTACTTC. It is translated as CAISEGSVLYF.

The genes are TRBV5-1 and TRBJ1-3, with TRBD1 matching over 9 bases. The V gene's germline CDR1 is SGHRS and CDR2 YFSETQ. The CDR3 runs to 16 residues. Trimming at V came to 4 bases and at J to 0 bases, leaving 5 bases not matched to a gene. CDR3 in DNA: TGCGCCAGCAGCCCGTGGACAGGGGCCTCTGGAAACACCATATATTTT. Its translation: CASSPWTGASGNTIYF.

This chain connects TRBV27 to TRBJ2-7, with a possible D match to TRBD1 (5 bases). The V end was cut by 3 bases, the J end by 1 base, with 7 bases between. The CDR3 has 13 amino acids. Germline values: CDR1 MNHEY, CDR2 SMNVEV (reference sequence). CDR3 DNA sequence: TGTGCCAGCAGTTTCAGGGAATCCTACGAGCAGTACTTC. This encodes CASSFRESYEQYF.

The J gene is TRBJ2-2, the V gene TRBV6-5, with D possibly matching TRBD1 (7 bases). Germline CDR1 MNHEY, CDR2 SVGAGI. Trimming took off 7 bases at V and 7 bases at J, with 19 bases between the two ends. The CDR3 loop spans 15 amino acids. CDR3 amino acids: CASTYSAGGNGELFF. Here the CDR3 DNA reads TGTGCCAGCACCTATTCGGCAGGGGGGAACGGGGAGCTGTTTTTT.

The rearrangement joins TRBV19 to TRBJ2-3; 12 nucleotides agree with TRBD2. Losses at the gene ends were 5 bases for V and 2 bases for J; bases not matched to a gene: 5. There are 16 residues in the CDR3. The germline CDR1 and CDR2 sequences are LNHDA and SQIVND (reference sequence). DNA of the CDR3: TGTGCCAGTAGTTGGACTAGCGGGGCGGTCACAGATACGCAGTATTTT. The encoded protein is CASSWTSGAVTDTQYF.

This clone occurred a few times. The chain links TRBV7-6 to TRBJ2-1, with TRBD1 matching over 8 bases. J lost 7 bases, V lost 2 bases, and 7 bases had no gene match. Per the germline V gene, CDR1 is SGHVS and CDR2 is FNYEAQ. CDR3 size: 15 residues. DNA for the CDR3: TGTGCCAGCAGCTTAAGGGGGACAGGACCTAATGAGCAGTTCTTC. This gives the protein CASSLRGTGPNEQFF.

This rearrangement joins TRBV6-1 to TRBJ1-1, with a tentative D call TRBD1 (6 bases). Germline CDR1 reads MNHNS; CDR2 reads SASEGT. This CDR3 is built from 14 residues. Trimming pared 6 bases from V and 5 bases from J, leaving 16 bases between. The CDR3 here is CASRGTGLRTEAFF. The CDR3, as DNA: TGTGCCAGCAGAGGAACAGGGTTGCGAACTGAAGCTTTCTTT.

J is TRBJ2-5 and V is TRBV9; D not resolved. This CDR3 region has 15 residues. V lost 4 bases and J lost 2, with 15 bases in between. Germline V gene data show CDR1 as SGDLS and CDR2 as YYNGEE. The chain's CDR3 is CASSPHAAWQETQYF. The CDR3 coding sequence is TGTGCCAGCAGCCCCCACGCGGCATGGCAAGAGACCCAGTACTTC.

The chain uses TRBV4-2 and TRBJ2-5, with D perhaps TRBD2 (6 bases). Trimming took 6 bases from V and 2 from J, leaving 13 bases between them. This CDR3 comprises 14 residues. Germline lookup yields CDR1 LGHNA and CDR2 YNFKEQ. CDR3 amino acids: CASREAGDQETQYF. The CDR3 nucleotides read TGTGCCAGCAGGGAAGCGGGTGATCAAGAGACCCAGTACTTC.